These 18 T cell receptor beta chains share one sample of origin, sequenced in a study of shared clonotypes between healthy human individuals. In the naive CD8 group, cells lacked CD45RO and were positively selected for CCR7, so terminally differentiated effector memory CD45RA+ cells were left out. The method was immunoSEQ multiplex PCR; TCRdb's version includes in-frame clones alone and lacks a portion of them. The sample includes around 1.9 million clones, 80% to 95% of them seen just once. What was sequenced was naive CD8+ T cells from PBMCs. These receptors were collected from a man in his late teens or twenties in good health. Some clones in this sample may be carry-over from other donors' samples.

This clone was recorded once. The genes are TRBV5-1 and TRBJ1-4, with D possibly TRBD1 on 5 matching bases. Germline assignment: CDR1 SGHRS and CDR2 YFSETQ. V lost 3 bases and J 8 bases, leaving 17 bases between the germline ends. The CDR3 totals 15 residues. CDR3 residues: CASSWGTGGREKLFF. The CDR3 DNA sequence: TGCGCCAGCAGCTGGGGGACGGGAGGTCGGGAAAAACTGTTTTTT.

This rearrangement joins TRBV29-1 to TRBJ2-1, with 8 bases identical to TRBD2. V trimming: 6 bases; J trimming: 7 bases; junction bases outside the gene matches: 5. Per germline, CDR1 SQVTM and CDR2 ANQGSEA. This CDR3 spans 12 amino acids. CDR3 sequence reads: CSVAGTRNEQFF. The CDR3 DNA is TGCAGCGTCGCCGGGACTAGAAATGAGCAGTTCTTC.

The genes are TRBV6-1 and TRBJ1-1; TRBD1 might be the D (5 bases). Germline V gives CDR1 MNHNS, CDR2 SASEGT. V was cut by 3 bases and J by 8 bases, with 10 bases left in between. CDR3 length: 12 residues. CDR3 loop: CASSDFGTEAFF. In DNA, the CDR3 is TGTGCCAGCAGTGATTTCGGGACCGAAGCTTTCTTT.

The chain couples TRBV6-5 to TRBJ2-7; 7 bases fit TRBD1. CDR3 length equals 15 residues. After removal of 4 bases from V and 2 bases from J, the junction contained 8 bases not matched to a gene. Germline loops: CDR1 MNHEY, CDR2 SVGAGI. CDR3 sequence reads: CASSSWDSEAYEQYF. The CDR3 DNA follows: TGTGCCAGCAGTTCCTGGGACAGCGAAGCCTACGAGCAGTACTTC.

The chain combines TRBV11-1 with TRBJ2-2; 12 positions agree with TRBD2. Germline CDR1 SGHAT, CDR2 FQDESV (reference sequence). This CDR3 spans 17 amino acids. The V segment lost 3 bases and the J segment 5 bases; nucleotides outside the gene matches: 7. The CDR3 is CASSFLAGGMGTGELFF. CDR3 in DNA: TGTGCCAGCAGCTTTCTAGCGGGAGGGATGGGGACCGGGGAGCTGTTTTTT.

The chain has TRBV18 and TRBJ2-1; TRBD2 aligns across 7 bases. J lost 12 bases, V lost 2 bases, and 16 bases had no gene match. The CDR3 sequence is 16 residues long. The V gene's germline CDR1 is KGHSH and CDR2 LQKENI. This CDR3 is CASSPTGLGSESRQFF. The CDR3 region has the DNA TGTGCCAGCTCACCAACAGGACTAGGTTCAGAATCGCGGCAGTTCTTC.

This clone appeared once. This CDR3 reads CASSQDGDGETPSIYEQFF. CDR3 coding DNA: TGCGCCAGCAGCCAAGATGGGGACGGGGAGACTCCCTCGATCTATGAGCAGTTCTTC. J is TRBJ2-1 and V is TRBV4-3; D possibly uses TRBD1 or TRBD2 (5 bases each). Germline CDR1 and CDR2: LGHNA and YSLEER. Trimming pared 0 bases from V and 8 bases from J, leaving 26 bases between. The CDR3 is 19 residues long.

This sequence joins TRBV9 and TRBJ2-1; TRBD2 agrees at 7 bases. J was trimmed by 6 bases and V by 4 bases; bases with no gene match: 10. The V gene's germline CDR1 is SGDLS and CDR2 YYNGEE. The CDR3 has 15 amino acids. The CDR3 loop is CASSPDGLVSNEQFF. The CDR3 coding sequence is TGTGCCAGCAGCCCAGACGGACTAGTAAGCAATGAGCAGTTCTTC.

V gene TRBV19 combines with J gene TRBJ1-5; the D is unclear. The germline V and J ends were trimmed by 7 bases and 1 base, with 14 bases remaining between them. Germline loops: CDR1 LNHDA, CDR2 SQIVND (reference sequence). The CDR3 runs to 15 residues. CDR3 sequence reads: CASNWGRGSNQPQHF. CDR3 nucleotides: TGTGCCAGTAATTGGGGAAGAGGCAGCAATCAGCCCCAGCATTTT.

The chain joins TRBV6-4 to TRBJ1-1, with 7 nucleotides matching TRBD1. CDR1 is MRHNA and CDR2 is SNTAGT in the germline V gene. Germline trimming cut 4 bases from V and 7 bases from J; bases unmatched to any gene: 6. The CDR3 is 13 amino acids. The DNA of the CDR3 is TGTGCCAGCAGTGCTTGGCAGGGGGATGAAGCTTTCTTT. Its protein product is CASSAWQGDEAFF.

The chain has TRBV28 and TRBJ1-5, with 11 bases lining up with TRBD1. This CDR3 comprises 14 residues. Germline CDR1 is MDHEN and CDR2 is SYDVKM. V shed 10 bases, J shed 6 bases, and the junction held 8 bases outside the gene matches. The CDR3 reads CATRDRGGPQPQHF. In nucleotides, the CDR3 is TGTGCCACCCGGGACAGGGGGGGGCCTCAGCCCCAGCATTTT.

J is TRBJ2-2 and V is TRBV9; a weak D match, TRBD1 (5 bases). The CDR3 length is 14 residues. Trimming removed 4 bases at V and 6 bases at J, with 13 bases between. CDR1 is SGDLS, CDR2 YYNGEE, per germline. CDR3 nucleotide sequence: TGTGCCAGCAGCCCGCCCCAGGGTGCCGGGGAGCTGTTTTTT. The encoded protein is CASSPPQGAGELFF. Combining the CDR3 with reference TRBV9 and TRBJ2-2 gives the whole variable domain DSGVTQTPKHLITATGQRVTLRCSPRSGDLSVYWYQQSLDQGLQFLIQYYNGEERAKGNILERFSAQQFPDLHSELNLSSLELGDSALYFCASSPPQGAGELFFGEGSRLTVL.

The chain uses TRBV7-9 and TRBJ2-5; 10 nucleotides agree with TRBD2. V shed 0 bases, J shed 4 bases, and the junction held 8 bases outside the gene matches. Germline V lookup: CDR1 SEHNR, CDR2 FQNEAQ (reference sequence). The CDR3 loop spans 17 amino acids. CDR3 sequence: CASSLAMLAGVGETQYF. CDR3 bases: TGTGCCAGCAGCTTAGCGATGCTAGCGGGAGTAGGAGAGACCCAGTACTTC.

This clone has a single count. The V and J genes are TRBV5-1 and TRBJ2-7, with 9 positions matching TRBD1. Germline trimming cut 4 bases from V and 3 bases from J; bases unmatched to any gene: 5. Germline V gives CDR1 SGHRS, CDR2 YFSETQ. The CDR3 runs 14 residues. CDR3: CASSQTTGGYEQYF. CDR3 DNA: TGCGCCAGCAGCCAGACGACAGGGGGCTACGAGCAGTACTTC.

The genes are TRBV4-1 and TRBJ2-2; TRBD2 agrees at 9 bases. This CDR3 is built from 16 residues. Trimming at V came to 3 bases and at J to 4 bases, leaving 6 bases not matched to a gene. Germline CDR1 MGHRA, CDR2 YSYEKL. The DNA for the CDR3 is TGCGCCAGCAGCCACCTTAGGCGGGAGGGCACCGGGGAGCTGTTTTTT. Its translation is CASSHLRREGTGELFF.

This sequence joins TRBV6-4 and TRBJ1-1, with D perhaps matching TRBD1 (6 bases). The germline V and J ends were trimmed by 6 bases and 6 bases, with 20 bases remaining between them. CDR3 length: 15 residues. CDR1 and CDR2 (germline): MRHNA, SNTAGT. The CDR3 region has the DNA TGTGCCAGCAGCCTTACAGGGTTCGGGGGCGCTGAAGCTTTCTTT. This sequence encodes CASSLTGFGGAEAFF.

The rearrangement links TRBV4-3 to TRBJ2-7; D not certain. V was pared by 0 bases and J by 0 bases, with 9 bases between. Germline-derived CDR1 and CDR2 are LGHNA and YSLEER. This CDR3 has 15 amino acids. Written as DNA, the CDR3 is TGCGCCAGCAGCCAAGATTCGCACGGCTCCTACGAGCAGTACTTC. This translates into CASSQDSHGSYEQYF.

DNA of the CDR3: TGTGCCAGCAGTACCAGGGCAGGGGATGGGGCCAACGTCCTGACTTTC. Encoded protein: CASSTRAGDGANVLTF. The J gene is TRBJ2-6, the V gene TRBV27, with D possibly TRBD1 on 6 matching bases. The CDR3 extends over 16 amino acids. The germline V and J ends were trimmed by 5 bases and 3 bases, with 14 bases remaining between them. Germline CDR1 MNHEY, CDR2 SMNVEV (reference sequence). Together with reference TRBV27 and TRBJ2-6, the CDR3 gives the full variable domain: EAQVTQNPRYLITVTGKKLTVTCSQNMNHEYMSWYRQDPGLGLRQIYYSMNVEVTDKGDVPEGYKVSRKEKRNFPLILESPSPNQTSLYFCASSTRAGDGANVLTFGAGSRLTVL.